This T cell receptor (beta chain) was found in a study of cytomegalovirus exposure and HLA in healthy donors. A single count supports this clone. Sequencing used immunoSEQ multiplex PCR; TCRdb keeps in-frame clones, though not all of them. The sample has some 67,000 clones; about 94% are singletons. Trimming stripped 0 bases from V and 3 bases from J, with 3 bases between. Germline V gene data show CDR1 as SGHDN and CDR2 as FVKESK. The CDR3 extends over 12 amino acids. This TCR was sampled from a woman in her late teens or twenties in good health and CMV-seronegative. Source material: PBMCs. The chain has TRBV14 and TRBJ2-7; no firm D call. The CDR3 here is CASSQDIYEQYF. As DNA, the CDR3 is TGTGCCAGCAGCCAAGATATCTACGAGCAGTACTTC.